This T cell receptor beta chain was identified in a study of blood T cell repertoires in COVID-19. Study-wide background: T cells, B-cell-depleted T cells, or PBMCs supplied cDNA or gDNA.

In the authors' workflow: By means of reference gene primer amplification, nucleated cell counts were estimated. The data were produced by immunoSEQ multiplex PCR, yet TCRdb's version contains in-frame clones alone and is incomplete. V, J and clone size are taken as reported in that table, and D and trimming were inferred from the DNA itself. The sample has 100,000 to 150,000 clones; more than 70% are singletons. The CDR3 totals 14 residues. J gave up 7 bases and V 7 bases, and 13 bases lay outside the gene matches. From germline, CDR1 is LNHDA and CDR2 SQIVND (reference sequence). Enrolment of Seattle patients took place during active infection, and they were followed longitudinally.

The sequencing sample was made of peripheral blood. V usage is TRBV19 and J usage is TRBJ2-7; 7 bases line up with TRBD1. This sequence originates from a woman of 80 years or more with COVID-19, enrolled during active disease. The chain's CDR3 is CASTRTFDREEQYF. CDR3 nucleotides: TGTGCCAGTACGAGGACTTTCGACAGGGAAGAGCAGTACTTC.